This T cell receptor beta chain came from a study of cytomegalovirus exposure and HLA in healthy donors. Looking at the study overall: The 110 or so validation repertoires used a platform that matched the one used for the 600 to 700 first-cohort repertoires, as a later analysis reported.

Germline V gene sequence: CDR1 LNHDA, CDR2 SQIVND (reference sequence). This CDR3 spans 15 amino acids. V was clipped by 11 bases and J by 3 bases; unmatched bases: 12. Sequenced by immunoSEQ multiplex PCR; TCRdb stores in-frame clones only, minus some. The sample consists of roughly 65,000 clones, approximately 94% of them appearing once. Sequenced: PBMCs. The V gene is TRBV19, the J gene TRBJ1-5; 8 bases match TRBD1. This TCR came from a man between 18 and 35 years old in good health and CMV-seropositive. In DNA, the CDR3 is TGTGCCGTCTCGCAGGGGGCGCTTTCCAATCAGCCCCAGCATTTT. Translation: CAVSQGALSNQPQHF.